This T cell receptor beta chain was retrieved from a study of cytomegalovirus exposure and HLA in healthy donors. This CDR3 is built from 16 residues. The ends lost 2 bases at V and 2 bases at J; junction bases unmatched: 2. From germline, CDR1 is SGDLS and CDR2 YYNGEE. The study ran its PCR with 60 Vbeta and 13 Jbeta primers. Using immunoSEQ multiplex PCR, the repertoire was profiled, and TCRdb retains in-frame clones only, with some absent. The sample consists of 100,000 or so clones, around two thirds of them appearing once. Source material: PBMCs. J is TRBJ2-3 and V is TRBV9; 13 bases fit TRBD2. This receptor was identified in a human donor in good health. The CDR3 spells CASSVGLAGATDTQYF. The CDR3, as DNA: TGTGCCAGCAGCGTCGGACTAGCGGGAGCCACAGATACGCAGTATTTT.